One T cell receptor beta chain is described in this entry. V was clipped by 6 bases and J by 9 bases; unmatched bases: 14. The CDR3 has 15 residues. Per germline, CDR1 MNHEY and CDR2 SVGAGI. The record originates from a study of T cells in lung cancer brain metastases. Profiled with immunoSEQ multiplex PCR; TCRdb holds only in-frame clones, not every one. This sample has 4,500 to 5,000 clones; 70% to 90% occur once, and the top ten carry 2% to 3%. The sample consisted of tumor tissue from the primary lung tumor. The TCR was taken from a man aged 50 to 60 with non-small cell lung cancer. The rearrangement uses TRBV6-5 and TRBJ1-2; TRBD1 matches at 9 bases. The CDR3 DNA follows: TGTGCCAGCAGCACCCACCCACAGGGGGCTTATAGCTACACCTTC. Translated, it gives CASSTHPQGAYSYTF.